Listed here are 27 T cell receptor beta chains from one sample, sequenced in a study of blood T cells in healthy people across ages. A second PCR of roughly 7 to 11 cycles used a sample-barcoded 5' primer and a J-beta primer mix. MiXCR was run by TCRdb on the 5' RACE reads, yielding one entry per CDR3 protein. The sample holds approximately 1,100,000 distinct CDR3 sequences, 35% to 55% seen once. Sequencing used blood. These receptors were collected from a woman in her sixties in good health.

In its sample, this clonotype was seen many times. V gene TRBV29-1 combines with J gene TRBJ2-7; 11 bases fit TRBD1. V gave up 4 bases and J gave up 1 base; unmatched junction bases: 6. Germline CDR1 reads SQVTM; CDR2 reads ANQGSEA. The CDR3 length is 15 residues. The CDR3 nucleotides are TGCAGCGTTGTTGGGGGACAGGGGGATTCCTACGAGCAGTACTTC. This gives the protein CSVVGGQGDSYEQYF.

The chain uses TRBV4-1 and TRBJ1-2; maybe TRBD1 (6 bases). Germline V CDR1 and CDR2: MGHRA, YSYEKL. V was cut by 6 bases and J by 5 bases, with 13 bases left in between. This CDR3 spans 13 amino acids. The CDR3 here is CASSTRGPYGYTF. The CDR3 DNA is TGCGCCAGCAGTACCCGGGGGCCTTATGGCTACACCTTC.

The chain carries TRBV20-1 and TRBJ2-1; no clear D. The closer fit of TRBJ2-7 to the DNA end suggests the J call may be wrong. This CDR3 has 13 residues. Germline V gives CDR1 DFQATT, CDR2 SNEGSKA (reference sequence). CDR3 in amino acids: CSAGLARYNEQYF. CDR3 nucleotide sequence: TGCAGTGCCGGCCTCGCCAGATACAATGAGCAGTACTTC.

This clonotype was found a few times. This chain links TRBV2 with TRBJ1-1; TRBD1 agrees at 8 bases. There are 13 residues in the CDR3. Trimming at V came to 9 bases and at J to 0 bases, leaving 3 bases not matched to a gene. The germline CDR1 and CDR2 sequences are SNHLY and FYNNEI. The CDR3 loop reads CARKTGVNTEAFF. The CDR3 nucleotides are TGTGCCAGAAAGACAGGGGTGAACACTGAAGCTTTCTTT.

The CDR3 reads CASSKAAGGTDTQYF. CDR3 coding DNA: TGTGCCAGCAGCAAAGCCGCTGGTGGGACAGATACGCAGTATTTT. The rearrangement uses TRBV5-4 and TRBJ2-3; no clear D. The V gene's germline CDR1 is SGHNT and CDR2 YYREEE (reference sequence). CDR3 length: 15 residues. The V end lost 4 bases, the J end lost 3 bases, and 15 bases lay between the germline ends.

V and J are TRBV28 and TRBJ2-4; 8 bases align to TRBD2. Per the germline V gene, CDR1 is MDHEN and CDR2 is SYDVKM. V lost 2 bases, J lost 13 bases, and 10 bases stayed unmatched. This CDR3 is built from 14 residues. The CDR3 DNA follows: TGTGCCAGCAGTTTACCGGGAGGGTTGCTAGAGCAGTACTTC. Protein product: CASSLPGGLLEQYF.

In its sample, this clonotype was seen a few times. CDR3: CASSLGPGYGNEQFF. CDR3 DNA sequence: TGTGCCAGCAGCTTAGGCCCAGGTTATGGCAATGAGCAGTTCTTC. V gene TRBV7-2 combines with J gene TRBJ2-1, with D unclear. The CDR3 length is 15 residues. Germline V gene sequence: CDR1 SGHTA, CDR2 FQGNSA. The V and J ends lost 1 base and 6 bases respectively, with 13 bases between them.

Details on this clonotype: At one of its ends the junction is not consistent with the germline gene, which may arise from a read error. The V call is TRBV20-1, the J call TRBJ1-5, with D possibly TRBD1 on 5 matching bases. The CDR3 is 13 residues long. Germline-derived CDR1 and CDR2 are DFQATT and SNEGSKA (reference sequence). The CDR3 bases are TGCATTGCTCTTGGAGGGGCCGGGCAGCCCCAGCATTTT. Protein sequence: CIALGGAGQPQHF.

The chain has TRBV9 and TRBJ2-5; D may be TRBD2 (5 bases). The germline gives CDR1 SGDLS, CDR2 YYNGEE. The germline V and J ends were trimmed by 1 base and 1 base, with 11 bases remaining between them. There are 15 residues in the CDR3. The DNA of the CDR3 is TGTGCCAGCAGCGTATCCCCCAGCGGCCAAGAGACCCAGTACTTC. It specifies CASSVSPSGQETQYF.

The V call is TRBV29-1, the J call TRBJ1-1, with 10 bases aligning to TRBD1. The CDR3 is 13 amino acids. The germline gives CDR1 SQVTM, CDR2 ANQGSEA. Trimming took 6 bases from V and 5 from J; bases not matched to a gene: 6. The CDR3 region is CSVKDRGLTEAFF. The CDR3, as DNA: TGCAGCGTCAAGGACAGGGGGTTGACTGAAGCTTTCTTT. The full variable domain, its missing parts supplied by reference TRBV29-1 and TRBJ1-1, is SAVISQKPSRDICQRGTSLTIQCQVDSQVTMMFWYRQQPGQSLTLIATANQGSEATYESGFVIDKFPISRPNLTFSTLTVSNMSPEDSSIYLCSVKDRGLTEAFFGQGTRLTVV.

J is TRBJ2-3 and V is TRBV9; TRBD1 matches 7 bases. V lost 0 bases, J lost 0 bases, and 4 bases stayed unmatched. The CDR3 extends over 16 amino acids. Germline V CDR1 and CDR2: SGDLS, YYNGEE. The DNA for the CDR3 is TGTGCCAGCAGCGTAGATCCGACAGGGAGCACAGATACGCAGTATTTT. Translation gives CASSVDPTGSTDTQYF. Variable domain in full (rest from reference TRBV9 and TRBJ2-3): DSGVTQTPKHLITATGQRVTLRCSPRSGDLSVYWYQQSLDQGLQFLIQYYNGEERAKGNILERFSAQQFPDLHSELNLSSLELGDSALYFCASSVDPTGSTDTQYFGPGTRLTVL.

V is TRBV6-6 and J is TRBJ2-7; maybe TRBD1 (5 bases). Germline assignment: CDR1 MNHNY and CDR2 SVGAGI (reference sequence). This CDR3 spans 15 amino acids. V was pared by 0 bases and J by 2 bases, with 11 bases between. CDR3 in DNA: TGTGCCAGCAGTTACTCGAATAAGGGGCCCTACGAGCAGTACTTC. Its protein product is CASSYSNKGPYEQYF.

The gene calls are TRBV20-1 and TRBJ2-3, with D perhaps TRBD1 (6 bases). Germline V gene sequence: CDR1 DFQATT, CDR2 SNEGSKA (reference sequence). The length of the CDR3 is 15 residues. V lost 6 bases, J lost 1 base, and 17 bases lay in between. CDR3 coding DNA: TGCAGTGCAACAACAGGGTCGAAAGGCACAGATACGCAGTATTTT. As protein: CSATTGSKGTDTQYF.

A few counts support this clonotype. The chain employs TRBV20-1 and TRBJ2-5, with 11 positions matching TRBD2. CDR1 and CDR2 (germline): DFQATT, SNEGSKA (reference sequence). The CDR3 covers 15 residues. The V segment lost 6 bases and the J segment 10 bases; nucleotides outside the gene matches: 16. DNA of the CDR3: TGCAGTGCAACTAGACTAGCGGGACCACGGGGGGACCAGTACTTC. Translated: CSATRLAGPRGDQYF.

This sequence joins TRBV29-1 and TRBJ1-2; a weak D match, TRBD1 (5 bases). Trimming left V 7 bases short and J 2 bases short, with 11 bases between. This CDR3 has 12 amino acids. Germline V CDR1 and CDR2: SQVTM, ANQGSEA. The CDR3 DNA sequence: TGCAGCGGACGGGAGGGGAACTATGGCTACACCTTC. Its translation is CSGREGNYGYTF.

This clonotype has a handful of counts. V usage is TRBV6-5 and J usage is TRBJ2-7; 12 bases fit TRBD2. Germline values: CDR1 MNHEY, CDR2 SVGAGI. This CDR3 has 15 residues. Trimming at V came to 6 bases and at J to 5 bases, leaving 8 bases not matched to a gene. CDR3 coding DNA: TGTGCCAGCAGAATGACTAGCGGGAGTAGCGACGAGCAGTACTTC. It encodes CASRMTSGSSDEQYF.

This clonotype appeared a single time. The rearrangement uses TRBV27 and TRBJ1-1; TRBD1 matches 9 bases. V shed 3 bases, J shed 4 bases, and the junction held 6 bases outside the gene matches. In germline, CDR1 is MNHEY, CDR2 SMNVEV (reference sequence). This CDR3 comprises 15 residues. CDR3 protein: CASSFIRTGVTEAFF. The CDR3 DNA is TGTGCCAGCAGTTTCATTCGGACAGGGGTCACTGAAGCTTTCTTT.

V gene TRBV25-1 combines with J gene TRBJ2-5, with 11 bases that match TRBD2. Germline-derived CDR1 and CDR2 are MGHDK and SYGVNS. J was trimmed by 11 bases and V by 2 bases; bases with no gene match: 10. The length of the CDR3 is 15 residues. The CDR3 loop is CASSEPGELAGEQYF. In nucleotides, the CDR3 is TGTGCCAGCAGTGAACCAGGGGAACTAGCGGGAGAGCAGTACTTC.

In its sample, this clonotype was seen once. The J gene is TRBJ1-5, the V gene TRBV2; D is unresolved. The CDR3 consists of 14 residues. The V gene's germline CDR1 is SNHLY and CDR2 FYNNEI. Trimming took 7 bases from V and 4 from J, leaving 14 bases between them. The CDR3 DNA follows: TGTGCCAGCACTAAGGATGTTAGTAATCAGCCCCAGCATTTT. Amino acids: CASTKDVSNQPQHF.

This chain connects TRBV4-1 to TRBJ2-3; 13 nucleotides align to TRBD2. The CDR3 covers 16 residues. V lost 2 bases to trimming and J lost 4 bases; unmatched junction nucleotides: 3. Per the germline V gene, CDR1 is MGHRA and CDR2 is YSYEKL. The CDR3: CASSQTSGRASDTQYF. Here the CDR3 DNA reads TGCGCCAGCAGCCAAACTAGCGGGAGGGCTTCAGATACGCAGTATTTT.

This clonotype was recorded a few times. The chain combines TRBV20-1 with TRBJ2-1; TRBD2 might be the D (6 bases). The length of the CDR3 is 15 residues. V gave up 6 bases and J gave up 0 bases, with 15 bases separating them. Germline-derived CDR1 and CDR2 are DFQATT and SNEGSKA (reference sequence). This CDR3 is CSARPLASSYNEQFF. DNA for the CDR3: TGCAGTGCCCGACCTCTAGCGAGCTCCTACAATGAGCAGTTCTTC.

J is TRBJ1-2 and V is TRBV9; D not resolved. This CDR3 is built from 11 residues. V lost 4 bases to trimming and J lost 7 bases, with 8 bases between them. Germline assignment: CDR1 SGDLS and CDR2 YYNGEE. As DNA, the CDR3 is TGTGCCAGCAGCTCCCGGTTTGGCTACACCTTC. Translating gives CASSSRFGYTF.

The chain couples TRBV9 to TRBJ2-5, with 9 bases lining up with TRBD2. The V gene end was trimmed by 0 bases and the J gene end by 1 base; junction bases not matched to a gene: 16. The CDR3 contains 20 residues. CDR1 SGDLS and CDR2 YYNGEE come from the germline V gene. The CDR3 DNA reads TGTGCCAGCAGCGTAGGTCCTAGTTGGGCTAGCGGGAACAGCCAAGAGACCCAGTACTTC. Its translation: CASSVGPSWASGNSQETQYF.

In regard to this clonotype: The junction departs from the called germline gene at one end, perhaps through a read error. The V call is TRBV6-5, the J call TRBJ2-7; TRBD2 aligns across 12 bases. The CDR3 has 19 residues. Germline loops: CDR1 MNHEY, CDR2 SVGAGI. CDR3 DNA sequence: TGTGCCAGCGGTTACTCGACTAGCGGGAGATCGTTGTTGGCCTACGAGCAGTACTTC. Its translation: CASGYSTSGRSLLAYEQYF.

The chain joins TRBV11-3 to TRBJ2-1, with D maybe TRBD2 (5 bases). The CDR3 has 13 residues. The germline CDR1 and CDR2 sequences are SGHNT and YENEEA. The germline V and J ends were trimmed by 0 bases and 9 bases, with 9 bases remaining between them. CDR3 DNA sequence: TGTGCCAGCAGCTTAGATCCGGCGGGTGAGCAGTTCTTC. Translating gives CASSLDPAGEQFF.

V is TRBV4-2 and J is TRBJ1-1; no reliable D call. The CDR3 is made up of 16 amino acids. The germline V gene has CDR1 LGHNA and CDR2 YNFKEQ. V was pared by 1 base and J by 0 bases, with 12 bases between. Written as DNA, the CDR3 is TGTGCCAGCAGCCAAGGTACGCAGACCATGAACACTGAAGCTTTCTTT. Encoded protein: CASSQGTQTMNTEAFF.

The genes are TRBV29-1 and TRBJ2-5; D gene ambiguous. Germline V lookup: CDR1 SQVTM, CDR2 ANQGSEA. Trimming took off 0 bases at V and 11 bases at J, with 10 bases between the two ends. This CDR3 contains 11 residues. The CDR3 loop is CSVEEPPKQYF. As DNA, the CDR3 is TGCAGCGTTGAAGAACCCCCCAAGCAGTACTTC.